The 19 T cell receptor beta chains below all came from one sample that was sequenced in a study of shared clonotypes between healthy human individuals. Libraries were prepared by immunoSEQ multiplex PCR; TCRdb keeps only in-frame clonotypes and omits some of them. The sample includes around 500,000 clones, around four fifths of them seen just once. The sample consisted of PBMCs. These receptors all stem from a woman in her forties in good health. Some clones in this sample may be carry-over from other donors' samples.

This chain joins TRBV4-2 and TRBJ1-6, with 9 bases fitting TRBD1. CDR1 LGHNA and CDR2 YNFKEQ come from the germline V gene. The CDR3 loop spans 17 amino acids. Trimming removed 0 bases from V and 8 bases from J; junction bases left unmatched: 8. The CDR3 loop reads CASSQEGGGTGYSPLHF. The DNA of the CDR3 is TGTGCCAGCAGCCAAGAGGGGGGAGGGACAGGGTATTCACCCCTCCACTTT.

J is TRBJ2-7 and V is TRBV25-1, with a possible D match to TRBD1 (6 bases). The CDR3 loop spans 13 amino acids. Germline CDR1 reads MGHDK; CDR2 reads SYGVNS. The germline V and J ends were trimmed by 4 bases and 1 base, with 8 bases remaining between them. The CDR3 loop reads CASSGQESYEQYF. DNA for the CDR3: TGTGCCAGCAGTGGACAGGAGTCCTACGAGCAGTACTTC.

V is TRBV28 and J is TRBJ1-1, with D possibly being TRBD1 (5 bases). This CDR3 region has 14 residues. The ends were cut back, 6 bases at V and 3 bases at J, with 14 bases in the middle. The germline CDR1 and CDR2 sequences are MDHEN and SYDVKM. The CDR3 region is CASRRDPADTEAFF. The DNA of the CDR3 is TGTGCCAGCAGGAGGGACCCAGCAGACACTGAAGCTTTCTTT.

This chain links TRBV28 with TRBJ2-2; perhaps TRBD2 as D (5 bases). The CDR3 covers 14 residues. CDR1 and CDR2 (germline): MDHEN, SYDVKM. The V end lost 6 bases, the J end lost 1 base, and 9 bases lay between the germline ends. The CDR3 is CASRRGRNTGELFF. The CDR3 DNA sequence: TGTGCCAGCAGAAGAGGGAGGAACACCGGGGAGCTGTTTTTT.

This clone was counted once. A single base separates this from a much larger clone, so it may be a read error. The same CDR3 is also encoded by other DNA sequences in this sample. The rearrangement uses TRBV6-5 and TRBJ2-5; D unresolved. The end of the DNA aligns better with TRBJ2-7, so the J call may be wrong. The CDR3 sequence is 12 residues long. The germline CDR1 and CDR2 sequences are MNHEY and SVGAGI. CDR3 sequence reads: CASSYSPYEQYF. The CDR3 DNA follows: TGTGCCAGCAGTTACTCGCCCTACGAGCAGTACTTC.

CDR3 DNA sequence: TGTGCCAGCAGCGGACAGACAGGGTATCACACCGGGGAGCTGTTTTTT. Translated, it gives CASSGQTGYHTGELFF. The chain couples TRBV9 to TRBJ2-2, with 7 bases aligning to TRBD1. The CDR3 extends over 16 amino acids. The germline V gene has CDR1 SGDLS and CDR2 YYNGEE. Trimming removed 3 bases from V and 3 bases from J; junction bases left unmatched: 8.

This clone was observed a few times. As DNA, the CDR3 is TGTGCCAGCAGTTTTGTTGGGGGTGGGGAGACCCAGTACTTC. Amino acid sequence: CASSFVGGGETQYF. The V and J genes are TRBV28 and TRBJ2-5; tentatively, D is TRBD1 or TRBD2 (5 bases each). The germline V gene has CDR1 MDHEN and CDR2 SYDVKM. This CDR3 has 14 amino acids. Trimming removed 3 bases from V and 5 bases from J, with 13 bases in between.

The chain employs TRBV11-2 and TRBJ2-3; 11 positions match TRBD2. Germline CDR1 SGHAT, CDR2 FQNNGV. CDR3 length: 16 amino acids. J was trimmed by 6 bases and V by 3 bases; bases with no gene match: 8. CDR3 amino acids: CASSFGPSSGRDTQYF. As DNA, the CDR3 is TGTGCCAGCAGCTTCGGGCCCTCTAGCGGGAGGGATACGCAGTATTTT.

The chain combines TRBV28 with TRBJ2-7; D uncertain. The CDR3 consists of 13 residues. V was pared by 2 bases and J by 3 bases, with 8 bases between. CDR1 is MDHEN and CDR2 is SYDVKM in the germline V gene. CDR3 DNA: TGTGCCAGCAGTTTAGTGCAGCTCTACGAGCAGTACTTC. The encoded protein is CASSLVQLYEQYF.

This chain uses TRBV11-3 with TRBJ2-7; no clear D. The CDR3 is 12 residues long. Per germline, CDR1 SGHNT and CDR2 YENEEA. Trimming cost V 1 base and J 5 bases, with 6 bases left between them. In DNA, the CDR3 is TGTGCCAGCAGCTTAGGGGATAACGAGCAGTACTTC. Translation: CASSLGDNEQYF.

The chain couples TRBV9 to TRBJ2-2, with D hard to call. The CDR3 length is 12 residues. V lost 3 bases and J lost 6, with 6 bases in between. The germline gives CDR1 SGDLS, CDR2 YYNGEE. The CDR3 sequence: CASSGGAGELFF. In DNA, the CDR3 is TGTGCCAGCAGCGGTGGTGCCGGGGAGCTGTTTTTT.

This clone was counted between two and nine times. The chain recombines TRBV7-8 with TRBJ2-7; D tentatively fits TRBD1 or TRBD2 (5 bases each). The germline V and J ends were trimmed by 2 bases and 3 bases, with 11 bases remaining between them. Looked up from germline, CDR1 is SGHVS and CDR2 is FQNEAQ. The CDR3 contains 14 residues. The CDR3 sequence is CASSLQARGYEQYF. CDR3 nucleotide sequence: TGTGCCAGCAGCTTACAGGCGAGGGGCTACGAGCAGTACTTC.

The rearrangement uses TRBV5-1 and TRBJ2-3; possibly TRBD2 for D (5 bases). This CDR3 is built from 14 residues. V lost 7 bases, J lost 0 bases, and 12 bases lay in between. Germline V gene sequence: CDR1 SGHRS, CDR2 YFSETQ. The CDR3: CASSGELSTDTQYF. CDR3 DNA: TGCGCCAGCTCCGGGGAGCTGAGCACAGATACGCAGTATTTT.

The chain is built from TRBV29-1 and TRBJ2-1; 7 bases align to TRBD2. The germline V gene encodes CDR1 SQVTM and CDR2 ANQGSEA. V was clipped by 4 bases and J by 4 bases; unmatched bases: 4. The CDR3 consists of 13 residues. The CDR3 sequence is CSVGREFYNEQFF. DNA of the CDR3: TGCAGCGTTGGGCGGGAGTTTTACAATGAGCAGTTCTTC.

The rearrangement joins TRBV7-2 to TRBJ2-3, with 9 positions matching TRBD1. Trimming took 1 base from V and 6 from J; bases not matched to a gene: 8. In germline, CDR1 is SGHTA, CDR2 FQGNSA. The CDR3 totals 16 residues. Here the CDR3 DNA reads TGTGCCAGCAGCTTAGTTTCCGGGACAGGGACCGATACGCAGTATTTT. Residues: CASSLVSGTGTDTQYF.

V usage is TRBV15 and J usage is TRBJ1-1; maybe TRBD1 (5 bases). From germline, CDR1 is LNHNV and CDR2 YYDKDF (reference sequence). This CDR3 comprises 15 residues. V lost 4 bases and J lost 5, with 17 bases in between. The CDR3 region is CATSKVGRGFTEAFF. The CDR3 DNA reads as TGTGCCACCAGCAAGGTGGGACGGGGGTTTACTGAAGCTTTCTTT.

The chain has TRBV19 and TRBJ2-4; D call uncertain. The germline V and J ends were trimmed by 5 bases and 0 bases, with 14 bases remaining between them. The CDR3 covers 16 residues. Germline CDR1 reads LNHDA; CDR2 reads SQIVND (reference sequence). CDR3 DNA sequence: TGTGCCAGTAGTGTATCTGGGGTGGTAGCCAAAAACATTCAGTACTTC. It encodes CASSVSGVVAKNIQYF.

The V and J genes are TRBV5-1 and TRBJ1-1; 7 bases fit TRBD1. CDR3 length: 15 residues. Trimming cost V 4 bases and J 2 bases; bases outside gene matches: 8. Germline values: CDR1 SGHRS, CDR2 YFSETQ. CDR3: CASSTTGAGNTEAFF. In nucleotides, the CDR3 is TGCGCCAGCAGCACCACAGGGGCCGGAAACACTGAAGCTTTCTTT.

V gene TRBV6-1 combines with J gene TRBJ1-2, with 8 bases that match TRBD1. The J segment lost 7 bases and the V segment lost 4 bases, leaving 14 bases of the junction unmatched. Germline V CDR1 and CDR2: MNHNS, SASEGT. The CDR3 is 16 residues long. CDR3 protein: CASSVGAGGQLSGYTF. The CDR3 DNA follows: TGTGCCAGCAGTGTTGGTGCAGGGGGCCAACTTAGTGGCTACACCTTC.